Listed below are T cell receptor beta chains from one sample, sequenced in a study of OX40 agonist ivuxolimab in advanced cancers. Profiling relied on immunoSEQ multiplex PCR, and the TCRdb table lists in-frame clones only, not all of them. Of some 62,000 clones detected, about four fifths appear once; the ten largest clones hold around 10%. Sample: CD4+ or CD8+ T cells sorted from blood, taken in a trial of the OX40 agonist ivuxolimab. Source of these receptors: an adult with an advanced solid tumor such as melanoma, head and neck, liver or kidney cancer. CDR3s include the opening cysteine and the closing phenylalanine or tryptophan. The order of the fields is D gene, V gene, clone size, J gene, CDR3 protein, CDR3 DNA. D genes are given only for firm matches. Where a row states a size, it is once, few, many or the class of an expanded clone; other rows omit it.

NA	TRBV6-5	once	TRBJ1-1	CASSSQGWTEAFF	TGTGCCAGCAGTTCTCAGGGATGGACTGAAGCTTTCTTT
NA	TRBV5-1	NA	TRBJ2-2	CASSLVQITNTGELFF	TGCGCCAGCAGCTTGGTACAGATTACGAACACCGGGGAGCTGTTTTTT
NA	TRBV6-5	NA	TRBJ2-7	CASSYGTSKRYEQYF	TGTGCCAGCAGTTATGGGACCTCCAAAAGATACGAGCAGTACTTC
NA	TRBV7-2	NA	TRBJ2-7	CASSLKGSEQYF	TGTGCCAGCAGCTTAAAGGGTTCCGAGCAGTACTTC
TRBD1	TRBV6-5	NA	TRBJ2-2	CASSPRGPNTGELFF	TGTGCCAGCAGCCCCAGGGGGCCGAACACCGGGGAGCTGTTTTTT
TRBD1	TRBV11-2	NA	TRBJ2-7	CASSRGTGNSYEQYF	TGTGCCAGCAGCCGAGGGACAGGCAACTCCTACGAGCAGTACTTC
NA	TRBV7-2	NA	TRBJ2-1	CASSFRGNEQFF	TGTGCCAGCAGCTTCCGGGGCAATGAGCAGTTCTTC
TRBD1	TRBV25-1	NA	TRBJ2-3	CASKVTGQTDTQYF	TGTGCCAGCAAAGTGACAGGGCAGACAGATACGCAGTATTTT
NA	TRBV29-1	NA	TRBJ1-2	CSAVMQRGGYGYTF	TGCAGCGCCGTAATGCAGCGGGGAGGCTATGGCTACACCTTC
TRBD1	TRBV2	NA	TRBJ2-2	CASRQGRNGELFF	TGTGCCAGTAGACAGGGGAGGAACGGGGAGCTGTTTTTT
TRBD1	TRBV18	once	TRBJ1-1	CASSERSGQSNTEAFF	TGTGCCAGCTCAGAGAGGTCGGGACAGTCGAACACTGAAGCTTTCTTT
NA	TRBV11-2	NA	TRBJ2-1	CASSRQASYNEQFF	TGTGCCAGCAGCAGGCAAGCGAGTTACAATGAGCAGTTCTTC
NA	TRBV21-1	NA	TRBJ2-7	CASSPENRDEQYF	TGTGCCAGCAGCCCAGAGAACAGGGACGAGCAGTACTTC
TRBD1	TRBV6-5	NA	TRBJ2-1	CATTGTGPYNEQFF	TGTGCCACGACTGGGACAGGACCATACAATGAGCAGTTCTTC
NA	TRBV7-9	NA	TRBJ2-1	CASSLDSSSYNEQFF	TGTGCCAGCAGCTTGGACTCGAGCTCCTACAATGAGCAGTTCTTC
NA	TRBV9	NA	TRBJ2-3	CASDQSGRLGTDTQYF	TGTGCCAGCGATCAGAGCGGACGGCTGGGCACAGATACGCAGTATTTT
NA	TRBV30	NA	TRBJ2-1	CAWSRRIRDEQFF	TGTGCCTGGAGCAGGCGTATACGCGATGAGCAGTTCTTC
NA	TRBV7-2	NA	TRBJ2-3	CASSLGGTYADTQYF	TGTGCCAGCAGCTTAGGCGGGACCTACGCAGATACGCAGTATTTT
NA	TRBV7-9	NA	TRBJ2-3	CASSPGHGKDTQYF	TGTGCCAGCAGCCCGGGACACGGAAAGGATACGCAGTATTTT
NA	TRBV28	NA	TRBJ1-5	CASTKRSHNQPQHF	TGTGCCAGCACCAAGAGGTCCCACAATCAGCCCCAGCATTTT
NA	TRBV12-5	few	TRBJ1-3	CASGLTGSGNTIYF	TGTGCTAGTGGGCTTACAGGCTCTGGAAACACCATATATTTT
NA	TRBV29-1	NA	TRBJ1-2	CSGGENRAGYTF	TGCAGCGGGGGAGAAAACAGGGCTGGCTACACCTTC
TRBD2	TRBV18	once	TRBJ2-1	CASSPGASGEQFF	TGTGCCAGCTCACCCGGTGCTAGCGGTGAGCAGTTCTTC
NA	TRBV6-5	once	TRBJ1-1	CASSYSPVMNTEAFF	TGTGCCAGCAGTTACTCGCCCGTGATGAACACTGAAGCTTTCTTT
TRBD1	TRBV30	few	TRBJ1-1	CAWGKDRDAFF	TGTGCCTGGGGCAAGGACAGGGACGCTTTCTTT
TRBD2	TRBV7-3	few	TRBJ2-3	CASSSGGVSDTQYF	TGTGCCAGCAGCTCCGGGGGGGTTTCAGATACGCAGTATTTT
NA	TRBV4-1	NA	TRBJ1-1	CASSQDRGVRAGANTEAFF	TGCGCCAGCAGCCAAGACAGGGGCGTGAGGGCAGGTGCGAACACTGAAGCTTTCTTT
NA	TRBV19	NA	TRBJ2-3	CASSPREGADTQYF	TGTGCCAGTAGTCCCAGGGAAGGAGCAGATACGCAGTATTTT
TRBD1	TRBV5-1	few	TRBJ2-7	CASSLGRRQGYHEQYF	TGCGCCAGCAGCTTGGGCCGAAGACAGGGGTACCACGAGCAGTACTTC
NA	TRBV9	NA	TRBJ2-1	CASSVRVNNEQFF	TGTGCCAGCAGCGTACGGGTGAACAATGAGCAGTTCTTC
NA	TRBV6-1	few	TRBJ2-1	CASRGGPPLNNEQFF	TGTGCCAGCAGGGGCGGGCCTCCTCTAAACAATGAGCAGTTCTTC
NA	TRBV2	NA	TRBJ1-4	CASLERPTWGNEKLFF	TGTGCCAGCTTAGAGAGACCCACCTGGGGTAATGAAAAACTGTTTTTT
TRBD1	TRBV6-5	NA	TRBJ2-7	CASSFLPGQESEQYF	TGTGCCAGCAGTTTCCTACCGGGACAGGAATCCGAGCAGTACTTC
TRBD1	TRBV6-4	NA	TRBJ1-2	CASSEQPGQGPYGYTF	TGTGCCAGCAGTGAACAACCGGGACAGGGACCCTATGGCTACACCTTC
NA	TRBV6-5	NA	TRBJ2-2	CASSYDRKTNTGELFF	TGTGCCAGCAGTTACGACAGAAAAACGAACACCGGGGAGCTGTTTTTT
NA	TRBV7-9	NA	TRBJ1-5	CASSRGRTNQPQHF	TGTGCCAGCAGCCGGGGACGGACCAATCAGCCCCAGCATTTT
NA	TRBV5-4	NA	TRBJ2-4	CASSAGVAKNIQYF	TGTGCCAGCAGCGCCGGGGTAGCCAAAAACATTCAGTACTTC
NA	TRBV5-1	NA	TRBJ2-1	CASSRESNDNEQFF	TGCGCCAGCAGCAGGGAGAGCAACGACAATGAGCAGTTCTTC
NA	TRBV12-5	once	TRBJ1-5	CASGLRSGPQHF	TGTGCTAGTGGTTTGCGGTCGGGGCCCCAGCATTTT
TRBD1	TRBV5-6	NA	TRBJ2-3	CASSNDREYTDTQYF	TGTGCCAGCAGCAATGACAGGGAATACACAGATACGCAGTATTTT
NA	TRBV19	few	TRBJ1-2	CASSIRGTPNYGYTF	TGTGCCAGTAGTATAAGGGGAACCCCTAACTATGGCTACACCTTC
NA	TRBV21-1	NA	TRBJ2-7	CASSKGATRSSYEQYF	TGTGCCAGCAGCAAAGGGGCGACTAGGAGCTCCTACGAGCAGTACTTC
TRBD1	TRBV4-3	NA	TRBJ1-2	CASSPGGTGDGYTF	TGCGCCAGCAGCCCAGGTGGGACAGGGGACGGCTACACCTTC
TRBD2	TRBV5-1	NA	TRBJ2-3	CASSWPIAGGSTDTQYF	TGCGCCAGCAGCTGGCCCATAGCGGGAGGGTCCACAGATACGCAGTATTTT
NA	TRBV7-6	NA	TRBJ1-1	CASSLEVMNTEAFF	TGTGCCAGCAGCTTAGAGGTCATGAACACTGAAGCTTTCTTT
TRBD1	TRBV10-3	NA	TRBJ1-2	CAISEGTGPSNYGYTF	TGTGCCATCAGTGAAGGGACAGGGCCTTCTAACTATGGCTACACCTTC
NA	TRBV5-1	NA	TRBJ2-2	CASSLARQGRTGELFF	TGCGCCAGCAGCTTGGCAAGGCAGGGTCGAACCGGGGAGCTGTTTTTT
NA	TRBV11-2	NA	TRBJ2-1	CASSLGTYNEQFF	TGTGCCAGCAGTCTGGGCACCTACAATGAGCAGTTCTTC
NA	TRBV27	NA	TRBJ1-2	CASSLAGRNGYTF	TGTGCCAGCAGTTTAGCAGGGCGGAATGGCTACACCTTC
TRBD1	TRBV7-9	NA	TRBJ2-2	CASSLDRGNTGELFF	TGTGCCAGCAGCCTCGACAGGGGAAATACCGGGGAGCTGTTTTTT